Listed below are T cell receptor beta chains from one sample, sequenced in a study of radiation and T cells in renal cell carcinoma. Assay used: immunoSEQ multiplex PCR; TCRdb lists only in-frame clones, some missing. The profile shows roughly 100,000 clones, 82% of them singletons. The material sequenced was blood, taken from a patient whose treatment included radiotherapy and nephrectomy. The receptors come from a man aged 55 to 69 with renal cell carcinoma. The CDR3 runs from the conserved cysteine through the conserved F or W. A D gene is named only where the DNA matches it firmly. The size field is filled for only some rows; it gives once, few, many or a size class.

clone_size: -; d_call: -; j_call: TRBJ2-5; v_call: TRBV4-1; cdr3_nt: TGCGCCAGCAGCCCCCGCGGGGAGACCCAGTACTTC; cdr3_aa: CASSPRGETQYF
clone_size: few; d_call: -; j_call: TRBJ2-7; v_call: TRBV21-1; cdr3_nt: TGTGCCAGCAGCAAAGTAAGGACTAGCGGACCCTACGAGCAGTACTTC; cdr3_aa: CASSKVRTSGPYEQYF
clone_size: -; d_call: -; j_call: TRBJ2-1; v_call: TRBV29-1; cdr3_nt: TGCAGCGTTGAAGGGATAGCGGCCTACAATGAGCAGTTCTTC; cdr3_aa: CSVEGIAAYNEQFF
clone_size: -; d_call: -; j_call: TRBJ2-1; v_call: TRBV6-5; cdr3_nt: TGTGCCAGCAGGGAGGGCGTGTGGGGTGAGCAGTTCTTC; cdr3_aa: CASREGVWGEQFF
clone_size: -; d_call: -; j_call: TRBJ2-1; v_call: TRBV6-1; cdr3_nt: TGTGCCAGCAGTGAAAGCAGGCGCCAGAATGAGCAGTTCTTC; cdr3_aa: CASSESRRQNEQFF
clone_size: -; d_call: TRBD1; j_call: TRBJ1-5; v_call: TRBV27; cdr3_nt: TGTGCCAGCAGTCCCCGACAGGGGATAGGCAATCAGCCCCAGCATTTT; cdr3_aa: CASSPRQGIGNQPQHF
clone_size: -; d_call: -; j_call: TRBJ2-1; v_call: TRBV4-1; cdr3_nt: TGCGCCAGCAGCATCGGGAGTGGGGACCTCTACAATGAGCAGTTCTTC; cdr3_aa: CASSIGSGDLYNEQFF
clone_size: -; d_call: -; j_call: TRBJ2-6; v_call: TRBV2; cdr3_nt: TGTGCCAGCAGGGAAAGTCAGGCTGGGGCCAACGTCCTGACTTTC; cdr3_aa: CASRESQAGANVLTF
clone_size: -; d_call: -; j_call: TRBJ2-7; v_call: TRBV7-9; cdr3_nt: TGTGCCAGCAGCCTACAGCCCTACGAGCAGTACTTC; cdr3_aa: CASSLQPYEQYF
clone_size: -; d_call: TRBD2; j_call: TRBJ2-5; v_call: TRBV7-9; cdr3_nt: TGTGCCAGCAGCTTAGTGGGAGGGCCAGAGACCCAGTACTTC; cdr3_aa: CASSLVGGPETQYF
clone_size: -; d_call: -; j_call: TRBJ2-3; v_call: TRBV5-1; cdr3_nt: TGCGCCAGCAGCTTTGACTCATCAGGAGATACGCAGTATTTT; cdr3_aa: CASSFDSSGDTQYF
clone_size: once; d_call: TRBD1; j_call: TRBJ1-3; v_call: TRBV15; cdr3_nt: TGTGCCACCAGCAGAGTACCCAGGACAGGTGGAAACACCATATATTTT; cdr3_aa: CATSRVPRTGGNTIYF
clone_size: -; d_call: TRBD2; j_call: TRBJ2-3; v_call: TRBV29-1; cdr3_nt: TGCAGCGTTGAAAGGCTAGCGGGAGGTAGCACAGATACGCAGTATTTT; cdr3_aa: CSVERLAGGSTDTQYF
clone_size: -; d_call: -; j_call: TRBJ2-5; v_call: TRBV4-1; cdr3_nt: TGCGCCAGCAGCCAAGATCCACCGGGAGTTGGGGAGACCCAGTACTTC; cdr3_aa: CASSQDPPGVGETQYF
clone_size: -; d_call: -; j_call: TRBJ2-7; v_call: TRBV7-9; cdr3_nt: TGTGCCAGCAGCTTATCCGGCGTCTACTACGAGCAGTACTTC; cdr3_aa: CASSLSGVYYEQYF
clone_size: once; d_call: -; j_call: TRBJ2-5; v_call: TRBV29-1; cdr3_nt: TGCAGCTCCGCCGGCGCGTGGGAGACCCAGTACTTC; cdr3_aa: CSSAGAWETQYF
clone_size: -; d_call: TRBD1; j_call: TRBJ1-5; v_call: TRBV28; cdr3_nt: TGTGCCAGCAGCATAATACAGGGGAGGAATCAGCCCCAGCATTTT; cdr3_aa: CASSIIQGRNQPQHF
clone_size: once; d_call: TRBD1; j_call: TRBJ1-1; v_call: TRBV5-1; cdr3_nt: TGCGCCAGCAGCTTGGAGGGGGCGACCACTGAAGCTTTCTTT; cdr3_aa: CASSLEGATTEAFF
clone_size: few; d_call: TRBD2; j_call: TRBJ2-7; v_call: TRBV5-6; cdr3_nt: TGTGCCAGCAGCCTGACTAGCGGGAGATGGTCCTACGAGCAGTACTTC; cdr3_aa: CASSLTSGRWSYEQYF
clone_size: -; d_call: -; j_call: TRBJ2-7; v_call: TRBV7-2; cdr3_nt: TGTGCCAGCAGCTTTCTAAATTGGAACGAGCAGTACTTC; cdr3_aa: CASSFLNWNEQYF
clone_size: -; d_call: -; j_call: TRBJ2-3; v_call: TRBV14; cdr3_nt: TGTGCCAGCAGCCTCATAGTGCGTTACGAGACAGATACGCAGTATTTT; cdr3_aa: CASSLIVRYETDTQYF
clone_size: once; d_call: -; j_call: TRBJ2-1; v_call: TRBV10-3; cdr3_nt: TGTGCCACTTCTATAGGACCGGACGACAATGAGCAGTTCTTC; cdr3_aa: CATSIGPDDNEQFF
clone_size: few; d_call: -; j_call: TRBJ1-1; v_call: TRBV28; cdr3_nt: TGTGCCAGCAGTTTCCGGCGAAGAGCCTTGAACACTGAAGCTTTCTTT; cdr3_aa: CASSFRRRALNTEAFF
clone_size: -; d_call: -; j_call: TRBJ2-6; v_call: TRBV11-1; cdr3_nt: TGTGCCAGCAGCTTACAGGGGAAGGGCGTCCTGACTTTC; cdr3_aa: CASSLQGKGVLTF
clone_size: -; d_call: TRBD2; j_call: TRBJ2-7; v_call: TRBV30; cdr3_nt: TGTGCCTGGGACTTAGCGGGAAGAACGCGCGAGCAGTACTTC; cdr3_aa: CAWDLAGRTREQYF
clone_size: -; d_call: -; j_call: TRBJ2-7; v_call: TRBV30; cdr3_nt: TGTGCCTCCAACCCCACAGGGACGTACGAGCAGTACTTC; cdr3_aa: CASNPTGTYEQYF
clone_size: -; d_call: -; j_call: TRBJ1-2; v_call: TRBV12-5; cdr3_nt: TGTGCTAGTGACGGGCGAGGTGGCTACACCTTC; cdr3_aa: CASDGRGGYTF
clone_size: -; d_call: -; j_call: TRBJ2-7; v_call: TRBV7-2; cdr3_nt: TGTGCCAGCAGCTTGGAACGCGGGACCTACGAGCAGTACTTC; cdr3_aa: CASSLERGTYEQYF
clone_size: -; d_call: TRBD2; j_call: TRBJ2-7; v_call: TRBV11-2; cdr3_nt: TGTGCCAGCAGCTCCGGACTAGCGAACGGGTACTTC; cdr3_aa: CASSSGLANGYF
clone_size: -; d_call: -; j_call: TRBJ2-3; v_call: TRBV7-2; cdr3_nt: TGTGCCAGCAGCTTAGACTCTGGTAGCGCAGATACGCAGTATTTT; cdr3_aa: CASSLDSGSADTQYF
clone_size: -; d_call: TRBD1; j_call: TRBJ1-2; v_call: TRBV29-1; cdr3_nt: TGCAGCGTTGAAACAGGGGACAGCTATGGCTACACCTTC; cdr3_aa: CSVETGDSYGYTF
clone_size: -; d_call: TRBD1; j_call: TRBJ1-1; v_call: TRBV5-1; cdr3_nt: TGCGCCAGCAGCCCTCCTTCAGGGGGGCAGAGCGGTTTCTTT; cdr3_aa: CASSPPSGGQSGFF
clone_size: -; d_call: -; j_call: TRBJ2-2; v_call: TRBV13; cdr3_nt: TGTGCCAGCAGCCCCCTTCTGCGGACCGGGGAGCTGTTTTTT; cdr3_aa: CASSPLLRTGELFF
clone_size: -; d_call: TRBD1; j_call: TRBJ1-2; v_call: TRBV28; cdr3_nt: TGTGCCAGCAGTTTAGGTCTGACAGGGAACTATGGCTACACCTTC; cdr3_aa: CASSLGLTGNYGYTF
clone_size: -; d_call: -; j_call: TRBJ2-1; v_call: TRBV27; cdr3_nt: TGTGCCAGCAGTTTGATTTGGGGTGATGAGCAGTTCTTC; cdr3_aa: CASSLIWGDEQFF
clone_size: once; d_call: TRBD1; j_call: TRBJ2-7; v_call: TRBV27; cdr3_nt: TGTGCCAGCAGTTTATATCACAGGGGCGTTTCCTACGAGCAGTACTTC; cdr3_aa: CASSLYHRGVSYEQYF
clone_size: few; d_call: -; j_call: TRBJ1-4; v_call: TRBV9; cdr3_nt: TGTGCCAGCAGCACCTCGGGTCACGATGAAAAACTGTTTTTT; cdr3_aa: CASSTSGHDEKLFF
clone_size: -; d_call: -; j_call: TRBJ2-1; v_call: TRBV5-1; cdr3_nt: TGCGCCAGCAGCCGGATTGTCCTGGGAGTCTACAATGAGCAGTTCTTC; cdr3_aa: CASSRIVLGVYNEQFF
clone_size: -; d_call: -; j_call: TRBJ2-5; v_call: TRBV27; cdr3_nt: TGTGCCAGCAGTTTATTCCTACAAGAGACCCAGTACTTC; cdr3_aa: CASSLFLQETQYF
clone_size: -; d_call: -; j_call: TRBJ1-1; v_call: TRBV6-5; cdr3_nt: TGTGCCAGCAGTTACTCGGCAACTCAATCGGCTTTCTTT; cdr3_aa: CASSYSATQSAFF
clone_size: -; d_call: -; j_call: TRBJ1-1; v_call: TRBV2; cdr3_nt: TGTGCCAGCAGTGAAATAGGGATTCGGACTGAAGCTTTCTTT; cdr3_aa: CASSEIGIRTEAFF
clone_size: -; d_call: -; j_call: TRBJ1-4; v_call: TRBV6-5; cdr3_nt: TGTGCCAGCAGTTACAATGAAAAACTGTTTTTT; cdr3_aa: CASSYNEKLFF
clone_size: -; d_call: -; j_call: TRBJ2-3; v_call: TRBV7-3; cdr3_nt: TGTGCCAGCAGCTCCCCGACTAGTGGAGTGCAGTATTTT; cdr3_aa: CASSSPTSGVQYF